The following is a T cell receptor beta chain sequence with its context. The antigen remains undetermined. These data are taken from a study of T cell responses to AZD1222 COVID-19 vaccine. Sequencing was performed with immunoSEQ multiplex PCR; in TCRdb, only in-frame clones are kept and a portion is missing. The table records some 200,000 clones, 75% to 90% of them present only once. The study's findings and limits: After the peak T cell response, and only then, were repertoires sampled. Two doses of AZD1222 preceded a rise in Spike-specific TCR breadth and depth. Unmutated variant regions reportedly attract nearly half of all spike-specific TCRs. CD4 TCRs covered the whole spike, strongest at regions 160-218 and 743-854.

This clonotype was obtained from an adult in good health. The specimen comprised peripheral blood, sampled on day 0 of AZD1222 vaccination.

For the CDR3, the DNA is TGTGCCAGCAGCCGGAGGACGGACGCCTCTTTTGAAAAACTGTTTTTT. Its translation is CASSRRTDASFEKLFF. The chain joins TRBV5-6 to TRBJ1-4; no firm D call. The CDR3 loop spans 16 amino acids. From germline, CDR1 is SGHDT and CDR2 YYEEEE. Deletions cut 4 bases from V and 7 bases from J, with 20 bases between.